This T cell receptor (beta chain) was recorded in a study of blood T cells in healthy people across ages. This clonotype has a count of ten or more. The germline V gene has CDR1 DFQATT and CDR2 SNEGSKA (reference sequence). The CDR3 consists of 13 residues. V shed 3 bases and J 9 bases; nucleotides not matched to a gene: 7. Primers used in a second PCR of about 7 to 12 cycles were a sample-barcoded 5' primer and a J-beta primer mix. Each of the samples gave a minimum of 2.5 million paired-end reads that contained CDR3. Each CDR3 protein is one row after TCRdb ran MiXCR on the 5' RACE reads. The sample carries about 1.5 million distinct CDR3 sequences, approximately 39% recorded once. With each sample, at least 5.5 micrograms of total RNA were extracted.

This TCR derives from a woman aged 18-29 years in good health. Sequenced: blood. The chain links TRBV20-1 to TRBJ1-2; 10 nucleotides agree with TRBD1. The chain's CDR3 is CSASRQGADSYTF. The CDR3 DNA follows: TGCAGTGCTAGTCGACAGGGGGCAGATAGCTACACCTTC.